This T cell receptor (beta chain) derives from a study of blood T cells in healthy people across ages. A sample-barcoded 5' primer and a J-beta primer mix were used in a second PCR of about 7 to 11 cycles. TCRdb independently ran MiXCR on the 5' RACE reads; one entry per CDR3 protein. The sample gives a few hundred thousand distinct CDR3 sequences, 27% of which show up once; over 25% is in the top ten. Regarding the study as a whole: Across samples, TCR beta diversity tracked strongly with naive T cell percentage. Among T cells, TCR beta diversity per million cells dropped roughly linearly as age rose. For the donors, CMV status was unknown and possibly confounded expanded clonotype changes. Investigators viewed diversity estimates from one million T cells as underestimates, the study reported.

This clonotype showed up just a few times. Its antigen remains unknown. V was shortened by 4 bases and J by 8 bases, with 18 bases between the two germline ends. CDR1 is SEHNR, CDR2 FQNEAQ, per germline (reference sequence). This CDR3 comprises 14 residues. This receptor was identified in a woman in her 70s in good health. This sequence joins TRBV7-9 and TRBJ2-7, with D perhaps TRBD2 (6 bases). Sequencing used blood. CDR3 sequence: CASSWRDGPGKQYF. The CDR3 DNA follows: TGTGCCAGCAGCTGGCGGGACGGCCCAGGGAAGCAGTACTTC.